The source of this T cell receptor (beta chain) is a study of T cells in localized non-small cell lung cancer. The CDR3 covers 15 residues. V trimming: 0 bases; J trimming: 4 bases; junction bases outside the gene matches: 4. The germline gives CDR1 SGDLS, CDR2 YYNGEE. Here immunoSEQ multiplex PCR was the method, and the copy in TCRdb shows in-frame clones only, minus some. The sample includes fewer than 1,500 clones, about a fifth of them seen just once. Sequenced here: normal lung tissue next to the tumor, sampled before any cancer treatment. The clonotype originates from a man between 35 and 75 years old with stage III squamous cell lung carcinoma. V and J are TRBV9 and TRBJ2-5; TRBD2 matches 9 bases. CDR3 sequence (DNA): TGTGCCAGCAGCGTAGCAGCGGGAGGAGGAGAGACCCAGTACTTC. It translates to CASSVAAGGGETQYF. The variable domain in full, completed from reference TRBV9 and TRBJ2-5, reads DSGVTQTPKHLITATGQRVTLRCSPRSGDLSVYWYQQSLDQGLQFLIQYYNGEERAKGNILERFSAQQFPDLHSELNLSSLELGDSALYFCASSVAAGGGETQYFGPGTRLLVL.